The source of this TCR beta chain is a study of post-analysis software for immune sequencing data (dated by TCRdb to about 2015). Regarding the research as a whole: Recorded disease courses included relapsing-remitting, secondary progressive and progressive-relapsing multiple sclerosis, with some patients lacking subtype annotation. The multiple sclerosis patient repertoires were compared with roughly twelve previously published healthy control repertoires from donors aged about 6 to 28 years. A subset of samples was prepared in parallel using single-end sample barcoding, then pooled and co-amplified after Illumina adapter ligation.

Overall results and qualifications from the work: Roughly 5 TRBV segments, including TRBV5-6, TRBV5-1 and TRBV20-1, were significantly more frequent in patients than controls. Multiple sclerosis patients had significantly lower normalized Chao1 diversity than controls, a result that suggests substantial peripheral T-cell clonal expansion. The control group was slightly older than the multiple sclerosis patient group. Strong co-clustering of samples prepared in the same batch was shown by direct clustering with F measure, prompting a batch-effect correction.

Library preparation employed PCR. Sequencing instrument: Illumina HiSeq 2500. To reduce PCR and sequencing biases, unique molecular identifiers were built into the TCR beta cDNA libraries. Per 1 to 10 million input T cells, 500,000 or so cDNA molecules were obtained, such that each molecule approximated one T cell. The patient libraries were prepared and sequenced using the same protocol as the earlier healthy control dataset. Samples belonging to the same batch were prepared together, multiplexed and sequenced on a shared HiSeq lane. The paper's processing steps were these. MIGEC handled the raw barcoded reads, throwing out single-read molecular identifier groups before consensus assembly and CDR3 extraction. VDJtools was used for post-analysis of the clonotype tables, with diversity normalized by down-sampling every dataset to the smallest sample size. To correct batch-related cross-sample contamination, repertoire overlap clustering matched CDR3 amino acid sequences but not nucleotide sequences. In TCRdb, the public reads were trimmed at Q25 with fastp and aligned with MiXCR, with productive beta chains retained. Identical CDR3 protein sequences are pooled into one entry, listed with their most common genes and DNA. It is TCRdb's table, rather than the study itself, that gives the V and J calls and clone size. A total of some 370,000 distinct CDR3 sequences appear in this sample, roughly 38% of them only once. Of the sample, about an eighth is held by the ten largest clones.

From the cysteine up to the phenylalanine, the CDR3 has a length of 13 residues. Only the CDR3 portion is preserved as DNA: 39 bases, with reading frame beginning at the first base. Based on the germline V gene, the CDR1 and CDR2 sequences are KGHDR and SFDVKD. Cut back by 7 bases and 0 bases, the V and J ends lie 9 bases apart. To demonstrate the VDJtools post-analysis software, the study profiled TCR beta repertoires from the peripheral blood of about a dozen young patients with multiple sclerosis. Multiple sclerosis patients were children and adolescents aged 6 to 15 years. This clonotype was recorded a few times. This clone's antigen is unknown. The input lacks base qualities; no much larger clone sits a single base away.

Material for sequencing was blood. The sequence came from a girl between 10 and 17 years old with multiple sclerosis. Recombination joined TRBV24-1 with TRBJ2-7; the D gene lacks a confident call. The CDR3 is CATSDVLSYEQYF. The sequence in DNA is TGTGCCACCAGCGACGTCCTCTCCTACGAGCAGTACTTC.